The next 2 T cell receptor beta chains were all read from a single sample in a study of cytotoxic CD8 clonotypes in ibrutinib-treated CLL. The repertoire was sequenced with immunoSEQ multiplex PCR; TCRdb's copy has only in-frame clones and lacks some. Here the sample spans around 150,000 clones, roughly 84% being singletons. Sequencing was performed on PBMCs, taken at disease progression, from a patient treated with ibrutinib. The receptors were sampled from a human donor with chronic lymphocytic leukemia.

This clone occurred a few times. The V and J genes are TRBV18 and TRBJ2-2, with D perhaps matching TRBD1 (6 bases). The ends were cut back, 3 bases at V and 5 bases at J, with 10 bases in the middle. Germline-derived CDR1 and CDR2 are KGHSH and LQKENI. This CDR3 has 14 residues. The DNA for the CDR3 is TGTGCCAGCTCACCCACAGGGTCTACCGGGGAGCTGTTTTTT. It is translated as CASSPTGSTGELFF.

The chain combines TRBV6-4 with TRBJ2-3; 7 nucleotides agree with TRBD2. CDR1 and CDR2 from the germline V gene are MRHNA and SNTAGT. The CDR3 has 14 residues. Losses at the gene ends were 4 bases for V and 3 bases for J; bases not matched to a gene: 4. CDR3 in amino acids: CASSGSGNTDTQYF. The CDR3 DNA follows: TGTGCCAGCAGTGGAAGCGGGAATACAGATACGCAGTATTTT.